Presented here are 7 T cell receptor beta chains from one specimen sequenced in a study of T cell responses to AZD1222 COVID-19 vaccine. This table comes from immunoSEQ multiplex PCR, and its TCRdb copy is limited to in-frame clones, with some not included. Counted here are roughly 75,000 clones, roughly 84% occurring once; the ten biggest clones make up over 8%. The sample consisted of peripheral blood, taken on day 0 of AZD1222 vaccination. The receptors come from an adult in good health.

By its share, this clone is medium-sized (0.01 to 0.1%). V gene TRBV15 combines with J gene TRBJ2-6; D gene ambiguous. From germline, CDR1 is LNHNV and CDR2 YYDKDF (reference sequence). This CDR3 contains 16 residues. V was clipped by 0 bases and J by 0 bases, with 6 bases between them. The CDR3 bases are TGTGCCACCAGCAGAGATGGGGTCTCTGGGGCCAACGTCCTGACTTTC. This sequence encodes CATSRDGVSGANVLTF.

J is TRBJ1-4 and V is TRBV5-8; D not resolved. Per germline, CDR1 SGHTS and CDR2 YDEGEE. The CDR3 runs 16 residues. Trimming stripped 0 bases from V and 4 bases from J, with 13 bases between. CDR3 sequence reads: CASSLGRRDLNEKLFF. CDR3 nucleotide sequence: TGTGCCAGCAGCTTGGGACGGAGAGATCTTAATGAAAAACTGTTTTTT.

This clone was detected a few times. The CDR3, as DNA: TGCGCCAGCAGCCAAGATAGGAGTCCCAGGACCCAGTACTTC. Translating it yields CASSQDRSPRTQYF. The rearrangement uses TRBV4-3 and TRBJ2-5; D is ambiguous. V was clipped by 0 bases and J by 7 bases, with 12 bases between them. In germline, CDR1 is LGHNA, CDR2 YSLEER. This CDR3 comprises 14 residues.

The chain uses TRBV3-1 (or the pseudogene TRBV3-2) and TRBJ1-2; 8 positions agree with TRBD1. Per germline, CDR1 LGHDT and CDR2 YNNKEL (reference sequence). This CDR3 is 16 amino acids long. The junction had 13 bases not matched to a gene; V was cut back by 1 base and J by 9 bases. The CDR3 loop is CASSQASARGLFSYTF. In nucleotides, the CDR3 is TGTGCCAGCAGCCAAGCATCGGCCAGGGGGCTGTTCAGCTACACCTTC.

This sequence joins TRBV6-5 and TRBJ2-5; no clear D gene. From germline, CDR1 is MNHEY and CDR2 SVGAGI. V lost 7 bases and J 2 bases, leaving 17 bases between the germline ends. The CDR3 extends over 15 amino acids. CDR3 in amino acids: CASTDSGIGQETQYF. CDR3 nucleotides: TGTGCCAGCACCGATTCAGGAATTGGTCAAGAGACCCAGTACTTC.

This sequence joins TRBV30 and TRBJ1-1; 9 nucleotides match TRBD1. This CDR3 spans 15 amino acids. Germline-derived CDR1 and CDR2 are GTSNPN and SVGIG (reference sequence). The V and J ends lost 8 bases and 0 bases, in that order; junction bases with no gene match: 10. The CDR3 here is CAIKQGAQMNTEAFF. CDR3 DNA sequence: TGTGCCATCAAACAGGGGGCGCAGATGAACACTGAAGCTTTCTTT. Full variable domain (remainder filled in from reference TRBV30 and TRBJ1-1): SQTIHQWPATLVQPVGSPLSLECTVEGTSNPNLYWYRQAAGRGLQLLFYSVGIGQISSEVPQNLSASRPQDRQFILSSKKLLLSDSGFYLCAIKQGAQMNTEAFFGQGTRLTVV.

The CDR3: CASSFEGSYGYTF. DNA of the CDR3: TGTGCCAGCAGTTTTGAGGGCTCCTATGGCTACACCTTC. The J gene is TRBJ1-2, the V gene TRBV12-3 or TRBV12-4; no firm D call. V lost 3 bases to trimming and J lost 4 bases, with 9 bases between them. This CDR3 region has 13 residues.